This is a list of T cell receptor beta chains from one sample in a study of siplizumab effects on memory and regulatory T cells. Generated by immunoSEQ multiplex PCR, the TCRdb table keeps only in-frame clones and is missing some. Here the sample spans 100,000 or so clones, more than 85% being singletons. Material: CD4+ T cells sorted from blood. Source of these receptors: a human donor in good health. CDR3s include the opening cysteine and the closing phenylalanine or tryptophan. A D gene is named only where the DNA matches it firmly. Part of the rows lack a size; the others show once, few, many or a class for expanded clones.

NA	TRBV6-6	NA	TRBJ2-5	TGTGCCAGCAGTCCTCGAGTGGGTAGCCTCCAAGAGACCCAGTACTTC	CASSPRVGSLQETQYF
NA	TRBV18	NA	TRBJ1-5	TGTGCCAGCTCACCAGGAGAGCACAGGGCTCAGCCCCAGCATTTT	CASSPGEHRAQPQHF
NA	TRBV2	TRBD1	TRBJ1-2	TGTGCCAGCAGCCGGGACAGGGGAGGCTATGGCTACACCTTC	CASSRDRGGYGYTF
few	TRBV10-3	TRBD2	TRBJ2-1	TGTGCCATCAGTGTTCGCGGGAGCTCCTACAATGAGCAGTTCTTC	CAISVRGSSYNEQFF
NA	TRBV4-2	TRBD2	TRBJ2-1	TGTGCCAGCAGCCTGATTACCGGGACTAGAAATGAGCAGTTCTTC	CASSLITGTRNEQFF
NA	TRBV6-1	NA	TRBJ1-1	TGTGCCAGCGGCTTCGGAGGGAACACTGAAGCTTTCTTT	CASGFGGNTEAFF
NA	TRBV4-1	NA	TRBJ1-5	TGCGCCAGCAGCCAAGATATGGGGAATCAACAGCCCCAGCATTTT	CASSQDMGNQQPQHF
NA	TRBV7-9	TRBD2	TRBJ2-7	TGTGCCAGCAGGGATAGCGGGAGGAAAGGCGAGCAGTACTTC	CASRDSGRKGEQYF
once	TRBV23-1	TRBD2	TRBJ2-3	TGCGCCAGCGGATTAACTAGCGTCGGTGGAGTGGAGTATTTT	CASGLTSVGGVEYF
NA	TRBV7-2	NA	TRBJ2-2	TGTGCCAGCAGCATACAGGGAGCCAACACCGGGGAGCTGTTTTTT	CASSIQGANTGELFF
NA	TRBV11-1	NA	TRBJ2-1	TGTGCCAGCAGCTTAGCCCCTCTGACCGGGGAGCAGTTCTTC	CASSLAPLTGEQFF
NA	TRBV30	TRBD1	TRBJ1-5	TGTGCCTGGAACCCCGGCAGGGGGAATCAGCCCCAGCATTTT	CAWNPGRGNQPQHF
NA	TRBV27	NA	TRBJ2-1	TGTGCCAGCAGTTTATCGGGACTGACCTACAATGAGCAGTTCTTC	CASSLSGLTYNEQFF
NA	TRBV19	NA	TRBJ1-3	TGTGCCAGTAGAGTGTCGGGGGGTCGAAACACCATATATTTT	CASRVSGGRNTIYF
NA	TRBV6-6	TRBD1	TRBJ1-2	TGTGCCAGCAGAGGGACAGGGGAAGGCTATGGCTACACCTTC	CASRGTGEGYGYTF
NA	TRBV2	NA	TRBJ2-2	TGTGCCAGCACTGGCCAGTTAGGGACCGGGGAGCTGTTTTTT	CASTGQLGTGELFF
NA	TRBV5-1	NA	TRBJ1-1	TGCGCCAGCAGCCCTGGGACGGCGAACACTGAAGCTTTCTTT	CASSPGTANTEAFF
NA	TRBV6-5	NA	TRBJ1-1	TGTGCCAGCAGTTACTTCGACGGTTTAACTGAAGCTTTCTTT	CASSYFDGLTEAFF
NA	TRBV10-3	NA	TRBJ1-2	TGTGCCATCAGTGGGCGCGGGGCCTATGGCTACACCTTC	CAISGRGAYGYTF
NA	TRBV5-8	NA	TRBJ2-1	TGTGCCAGCTCGTACTATGAGCAGTTCTTC	CASSYYEQFF
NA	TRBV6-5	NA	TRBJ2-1	TGTGCCAGCAGTTTACAGGGCAATGAGCAGTTCTTC	CASSLQGNEQFF
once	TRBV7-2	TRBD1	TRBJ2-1	TGTGCCAGCAGCCGGGACAGGGCCTCCTACAATGAGCAGTTCTTC	CASSRDRASYNEQFF
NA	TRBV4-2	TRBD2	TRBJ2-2	TGTGCCAGCAGCCAAGATCTAGCGGGGTGGTTCGGGGAGCTGTTTTTT	CASSQDLAGWFGELFF
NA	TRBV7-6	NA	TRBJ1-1	TGTGCCAGCAGTTCCGCTGGGGGTGAAGCTTTCTTT	CASSSAGGEAFF
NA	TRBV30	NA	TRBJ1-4	TGTGCCTGGAGTGTAGAGGAGGAAGGGGGTAATGAAAAACTGTTTTTT	CAWSVEEEGGNEKLFF
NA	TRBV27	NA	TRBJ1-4	TGTGCCAGCAGTTCCTCAGTAGCAACTAATGAAAAACTGTTTTTT	CASSSSVATNEKLFF
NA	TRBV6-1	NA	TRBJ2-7	TGTGCCAGCAGTGAGGACGGCTACGAGCAGTACTTC	CASSEDGYEQYF
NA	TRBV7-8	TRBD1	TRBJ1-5	TGTGCCAGCAGCCCCCGCCGGGGGGGACAGGGGATTAGCAATCAGCCCCAGCATTTT	CASSPRRGGQGISNQPQHF
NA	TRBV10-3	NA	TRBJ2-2	TGTGCCATCAGGACTTCCGGCACCGGGGAGCTGTTTTTT	CAIRTSGTGELFF
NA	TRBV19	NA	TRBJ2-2	TGTGCCAGTGGCCGAAGGAACACCGGGGAGCTGTTTTTT	CASGRRNTGELFF
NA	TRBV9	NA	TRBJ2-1	TGTGCCAGCAGCGTAGGGGACTTATACAATGAGCAGTTCTTC	CASSVGDLYNEQFF
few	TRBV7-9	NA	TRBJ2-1	TGTGCCAGCAGCTTAGCTGCGTACAATGAGCAGTTCTTC	CASSLAAYNEQFF
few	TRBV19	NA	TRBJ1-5	TGTGCCAGTACCAGGGGTGGGAGCAATCAGCCCCAGCATTTT	CASTRGGSNQPQHF
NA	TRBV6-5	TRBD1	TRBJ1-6	TGTGCCAGCAGTACCGGGGACAGGGGCAATTCACCCCTCCACTTT	CASSTGDRGNSPLHF
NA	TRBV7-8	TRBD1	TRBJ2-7	TGTGCCAGCAGCTTAGGGACAGGGGTCTCGGACTTC	CASSLGTGVSDF
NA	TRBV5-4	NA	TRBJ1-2	TGTGCCAGCAGCGCGGGCAGTGATCGAGCTAACTATGGCTACACCTTC	CASSAGSDRANYGYTF
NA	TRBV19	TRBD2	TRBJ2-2	TGTGCCAGTAGTGGGGAGGGAGATCCCGGGGAGCTGTTTTTT	CASSGEGDPGELFF
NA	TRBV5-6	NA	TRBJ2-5	TGTGCCAGCAGCCAGCAAGAGACCCAGTACTTC	CASSQQETQYF
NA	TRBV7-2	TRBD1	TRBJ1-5	TGTGCCAGCAGCTTAACAGGGGGGGCCAATCAGCCCCAGCATTTT	CASSLTGGANQPQHF
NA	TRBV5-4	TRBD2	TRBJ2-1	TGTGCCAGCAGCTTGGCCAAGGGACTAGCCCAGTTCTTC	CASSLAKGLAQFF
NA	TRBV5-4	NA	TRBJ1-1	TGTGCCAGCAGGGCGGAGCGTTTTGGGAGGATGAACACTGAAGCTTTCTTT	CASRAERFGRMNTEAFF
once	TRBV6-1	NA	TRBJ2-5	TGTGCCAGCAGGGAAACGGGGAAAGGCGAGACCCAGTACTTC	CASRETGKGETQYF
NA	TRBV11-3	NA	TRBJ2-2	TGTGCCAGCAGCTTAGAGTCTCACACCGGGGAGCTGTTTTTT	CASSLESHTGELFF
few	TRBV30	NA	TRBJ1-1	TGTGCCTGGACCTCAGGCAGCATGAACACTGAAGCTTTCTTT	CAWTSGSMNTEAFF
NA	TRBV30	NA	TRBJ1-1	TGTGCCTGCGTACGGGGGGTGAACACTGAAGCTTTCTTT	CACVRGVNTEAFF
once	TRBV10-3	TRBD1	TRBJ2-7	TGTGCCATCGGGACCGGGACAGGGACCCACGAGCAGTACTTC	CAIGTGTGTHEQYF
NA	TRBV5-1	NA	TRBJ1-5	TGCGCCAGCAGCTTAGAGGGTATTCAGCCCCAGCATTTT	CASSLEGIQPQHF
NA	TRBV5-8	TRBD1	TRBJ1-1	TGTGCCAGCAGCCCCCCCGGGACAGGGGAAATGAAAGCTTTCTTT	CASSPPGTGEMKAFF
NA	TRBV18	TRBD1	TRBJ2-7	TGTGCCAGCTCACCCCGACAGGGCGCCTCCTACGAGCAGTACTTC	CASSPRQGASYEQYF
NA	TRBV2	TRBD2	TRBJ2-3	TGTGCCACAAACCAGCAGACTAGCGGCCAGTATTTT	CATNQQTSGQYF
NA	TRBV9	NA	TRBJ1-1	TGTGCCAGCAGCGTAGGCCCGACTGGAGACACTGAAGCTTTCTTT	CASSVGPTGDTEAFF
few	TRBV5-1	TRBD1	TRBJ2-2	TGCGCCAGCAGCTCGGGACAGGAGAACACCGGGGAGCTGTTTTTT	CASSSGQENTGELFF
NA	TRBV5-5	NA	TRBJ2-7	TGTGCCAGCAGTCGTAGCAGGGACTACGAGCAGTACTTC	CASSRSRDYEQYF
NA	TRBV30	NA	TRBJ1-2	TGTGCCTGGAGTGTGACACGGGGCAGGGACACCTTC	CAWSVTRGRDTF